This T cell receptor (beta chain) derives from a study of blood T cell repertoires in COVID-19. Study as a whole: T cells, B-cell-depleted T cells, or PBMCs supplied cDNA or gDNA.

This CDR3 is 14 amino acids long. Germline-derived CDR1 and CDR2 are SQVTM and ANQGSEA. V shed 7 bases and J shed 1 base, with 16 bases lying between them. In the authors' workflow: Using reference gene primer amplification, nucleated cell counts were estimated. Profiled with immunoSEQ multiplex PCR; TCRdb holds only in-frame clones, not every one. For V, J and clone size, that table is used; D and trimming come from the DNA. The sample yields 88,000 or so clones, roughly 82% seen once. This receptor was obtained from a man aged 80 or over with acute or convalescent COVID-19. The sequencing input was peripheral blood. The V and J genes are TRBV29-1 and TRBJ1-1, with D tentatively TRBD1 (6 bases). The CDR3 DNA reads as TGCAGCGCCACGCCTCAGGGGCCGAACACTGAAGCTTTCTTT. Its translation is CSATPQGPNTEAFF.